A single sample gave rise to the 7 T cell receptor beta chains below, sequenced in a study of blood T cells in healthy people across ages. PCR was performed a second time for roughly 6 to 12 cycles using a sample-barcoded 5' primer and a J-beta primer mix. One entry per CDR3 protein, called by TCRdb with MiXCR from the 5' RACE reads. Of under 1 million distinct CDR3 sequences listed, under 45% were seen once; the top ten hold roughly 19%. Sequenced material: blood. These receptors originate from a man in his sixties in good health.

The chain links TRBV7-9 to TRBJ1-2; 9 positions agree with TRBD1. V lost 8 bases to trimming and J lost 4 bases; unmatched junction nucleotides: 5. Germline V gives CDR1 SEHNR, CDR2 FQNEAQ (reference sequence). The length of the CDR3 is 13 residues. The CDR3 here is CASGTGYGYGYTF. Here the CDR3 DNA reads TGTGCCAGCGGGACAGGGTACGGCTATGGCTACACCTTC.

V and J are TRBV4-3 and TRBJ2-3, with 7 bases aligning to TRBD2. Looked up from germline, CDR1 is LGHNA and CDR2 is YSLEER. The CDR3 is 18 residues long. Trimming cost V 0 bases and J 3 bases; bases outside gene matches: 12. The CDR3 sequence is CASSQEGKRGIWTDTQYF. CDR3 bases: TGCGCCAGCAGCCAAGAAGGAAAGCGGGGTATTTGGACAGATACGCAGTATTTT.

In its sample, this clonotype was seen a few times. This chain connects TRBV20-1 to TRBJ2-3; D unclear. In germline, CDR1 is DFQATT, CDR2 SNEGSKA (reference sequence). The CDR3 has 14 amino acids. The V end was cut by 3 bases, the J end by 1 base, with 11 bases between. The DNA for the CDR3 is TGCAGTGCTAGTCTGTCGCAGCGCACAGATACGCAGTATTTT. Residues: CSASLSQRTDTQYF.

This clonotype was seen a few times. J is TRBJ1-6 and V is TRBV20-1; unclear D gene. Germline V lookup: CDR1 DFQATT, CDR2 SNEGSKA (reference sequence). CDR3 length: 12 residues. V lost 4 bases and J 7 bases, leaving 8 bases between the germline ends. The CDR3 loop is CSATDANSPLHF. CDR3 nucleotides: TGCAGTGCTACGGACGCCAATTCACCCCTCCACTTT.

This clonotype has a handful of counts. At one boundary the junction diverges from the germline segment, which might be a read error. The chain combines TRBV7-7 with TRBJ2-5, with TRBD2 matching over 16 bases. Germline V lookup: CDR1 SSHAT, CDR2 FNYEAQ (reference sequence). This CDR3 has 18 residues. CDR3 nucleotides: TGTGCTAGCAGCCCTAACCTCGGGACTAGCGGGGGGGGAGAGACCCAGTACTTC. It is translated as CASSPNLGTSGGGETQYF.

The chain combines TRBV7-2 with TRBJ1-1; the D is unclear. Germline-derived CDR1 and CDR2 are SGHTA and FQGNSA. This CDR3 has 18 amino acids. V was cut by 1 base and J by 0 bases, with 18 bases left in between. CDR3 bases: TGTGCCAGCAGCTTAGAGGGCAGCCGACTTCTAATGAACACTGAAGCTTTCTTT. It encodes CASSLEGSRLLMNTEAFF.

This clonotype was detected only a few times. The chain is built from TRBV15 and TRBJ1-5; D is undetermined. The CDR3 loop spans 17 amino acids. Germline lookup yields CDR1 LNHNV and CDR2 YYDKDF (reference sequence). The ends were cut back, 0 bases at V and 1 base at J, with 13 bases in the middle. The CDR3 sequence is CATSREGTGRSNQPQHF. For the CDR3, the DNA is TGTGCCACCAGCAGAGAGGGAACGGGGAGGAGCAATCAGCCCCAGCATTTT.